The present T cell receptor beta chain was sequenced within a study of CD8+ T cells in alopecia areata. At the level of the study: Female C3H/HeJ recipients aged roughly 7-10 weeks got skin from C3H/HeJ graft donors aged roughly 6-12 months that had spontaneous alopecia.

This clone was observed at least ten times. Its target is not known. Gene names denote mouse genes. The read is 4 residues too short to cover the CDR3 end, so that end is filled in from the germline J gene. RNA, once extracted, was reverse transcribed into cDNA for use as the sequencing template. Sequencing used immunoSEQ multiplex PCR; TCRdb keeps in-frame clones, though not all of them. The repertoire has around 110,000 clones, none seen only once; the ten largest take about 20%. The germline gives CDR1 NNHDY, CDR2 SYVADS. With V trimmed by 6 bases and J by 5 bases, 6 bases remained unmatched. The CDR3 totals 15 residues. Study-level points and caveats: The study found TCR sharing across patients less clear than in mice, possibly for HLA reasons. Scalp sequencing also captures normal skin's resident alphabeta T cells. Elevated clonality characterized lesional scalp relative to normal scalp, particularly in alopecia totalis/universalis.

This TCR was recovered from a C3H/HeJ mouse with alopecia areata. The mice in this strain carry MHC haplotype H2-k. The J gene is TRBJ2-2, the V gene TRBV13-3; TRBD2 matches at 11 bases. The specimen sequenced was lesional skin. The CDR3 loop is CASTWDWGKTGQLYF. Partial CDR3 DNA: TGTGCCAGCACCTGGGACTGGGGGAAGACCGGG.